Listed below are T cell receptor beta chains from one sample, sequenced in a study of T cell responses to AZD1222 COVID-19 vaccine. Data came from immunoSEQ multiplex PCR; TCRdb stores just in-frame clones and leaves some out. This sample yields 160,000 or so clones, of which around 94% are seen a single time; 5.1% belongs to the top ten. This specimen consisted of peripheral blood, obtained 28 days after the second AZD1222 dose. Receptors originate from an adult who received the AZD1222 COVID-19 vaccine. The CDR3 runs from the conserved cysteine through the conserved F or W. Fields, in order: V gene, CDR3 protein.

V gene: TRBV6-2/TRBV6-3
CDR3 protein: CASSLGSSGLNTQYF

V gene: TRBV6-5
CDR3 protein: CASSYPPDRVYGYTF

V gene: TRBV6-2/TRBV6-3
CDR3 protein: CASSYSGGASETQYF

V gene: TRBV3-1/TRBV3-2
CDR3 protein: CASSLSGSWETQYF

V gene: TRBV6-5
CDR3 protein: CASRRQREIQYEQYF

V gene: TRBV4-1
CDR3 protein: CASPSRSSYEQYF

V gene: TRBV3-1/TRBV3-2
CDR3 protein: CASSQEPCRGRPKNIQYF

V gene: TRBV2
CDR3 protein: CASNVRWTASYEQYF

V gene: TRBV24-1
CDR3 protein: CATSAATITDTQYF

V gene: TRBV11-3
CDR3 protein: CASSVTGSSYNEQFF

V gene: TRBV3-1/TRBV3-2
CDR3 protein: CASSQDPGDPVDFF

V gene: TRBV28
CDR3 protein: CASRLSRGGTEAFF

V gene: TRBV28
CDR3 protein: CASRTASNSPLHF

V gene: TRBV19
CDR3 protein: CASIERGQGNYGYTF

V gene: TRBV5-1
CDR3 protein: CASSLSPPDTSGQFF

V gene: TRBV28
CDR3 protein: CASQTSTDTQYF

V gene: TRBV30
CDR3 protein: CAWRARSGRNTEAFF

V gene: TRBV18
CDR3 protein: CASSPDYGYTF

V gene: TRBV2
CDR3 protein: CASSGRGEVGGEQPLNYEQYF

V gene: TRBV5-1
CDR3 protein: CASSLGGLDTEAFF

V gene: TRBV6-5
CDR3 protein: CASHPGYGANVLTF

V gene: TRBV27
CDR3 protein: CASSPLGAGSYEQYF

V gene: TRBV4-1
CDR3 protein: CASSDSPRGNQPQHF

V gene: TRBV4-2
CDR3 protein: CASSQVVGLSNTEAFF

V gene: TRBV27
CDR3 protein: CASTNGPQGHNSNQPQHF

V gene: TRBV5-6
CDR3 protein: CASSTATGAGNTIYF